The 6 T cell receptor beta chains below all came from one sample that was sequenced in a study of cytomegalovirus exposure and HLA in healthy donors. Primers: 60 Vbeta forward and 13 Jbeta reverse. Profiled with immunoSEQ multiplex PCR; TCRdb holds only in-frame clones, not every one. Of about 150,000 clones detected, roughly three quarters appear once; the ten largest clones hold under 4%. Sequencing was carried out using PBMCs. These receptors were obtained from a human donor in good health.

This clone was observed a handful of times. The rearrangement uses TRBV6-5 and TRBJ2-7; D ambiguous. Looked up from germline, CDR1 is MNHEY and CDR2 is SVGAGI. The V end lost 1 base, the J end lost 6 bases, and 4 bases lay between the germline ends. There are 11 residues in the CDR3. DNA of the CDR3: TGTGCCAGCAGTTACTTATCCGAGCAGTACTTC. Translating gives CASSYLSEQYF.

The CDR3 coding sequence is TGTGCCGGCGGACAGGGATCGGTAACAGATACGCAGTATTTT. This translates into CAGGQGSVTDTQYF. The rearrangement links TRBV2 to TRBJ2-3; the match to TRBD1 covers 8 bases. The CDR3 consists of 14 residues. Trimming took 11 bases from V and 3 from J; bases not matched to a gene: 10. CDR1 is SNHLY, CDR2 FYNNEI, per germline.

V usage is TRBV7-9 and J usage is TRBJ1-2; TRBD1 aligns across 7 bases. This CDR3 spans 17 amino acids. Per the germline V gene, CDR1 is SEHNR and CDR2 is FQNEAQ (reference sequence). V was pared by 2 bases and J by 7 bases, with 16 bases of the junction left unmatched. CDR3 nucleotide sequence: TGTGCCAGCAGCTTAACCTTTAACGACAGGGCTGTAGGTGGCTACACCTTC. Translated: CASSLTFNDRAVGGYTF. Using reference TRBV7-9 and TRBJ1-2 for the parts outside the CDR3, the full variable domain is DTGVSQNPRHKITKRGQNVTFRCDPISEHNRLYWYRQTLGQGPEFLTYFQNEAQLEKSRLLSDRFSAERPKGSFSTLEIQRTEQGDSAMYLCASSLTFNDRAVGGYTFGSGTRLTVV.

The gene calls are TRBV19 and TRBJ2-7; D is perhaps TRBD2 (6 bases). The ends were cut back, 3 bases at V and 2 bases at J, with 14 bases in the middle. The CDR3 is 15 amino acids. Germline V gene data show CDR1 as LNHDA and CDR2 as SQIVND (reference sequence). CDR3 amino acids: CASSIGDSTTYEQYF. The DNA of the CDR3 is TGTGCCAGTAGTATCGGGGACTCGACAACCTACGAGCAGTACTTC.

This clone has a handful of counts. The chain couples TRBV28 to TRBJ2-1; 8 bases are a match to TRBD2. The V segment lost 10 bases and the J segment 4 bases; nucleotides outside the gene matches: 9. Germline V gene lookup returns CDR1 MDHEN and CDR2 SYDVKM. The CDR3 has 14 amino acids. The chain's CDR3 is CAIGGALGYNEQFF. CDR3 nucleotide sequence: TGTGCCATCGGGGGGGCCTTGGGGTACAATGAGCAGTTCTTC.

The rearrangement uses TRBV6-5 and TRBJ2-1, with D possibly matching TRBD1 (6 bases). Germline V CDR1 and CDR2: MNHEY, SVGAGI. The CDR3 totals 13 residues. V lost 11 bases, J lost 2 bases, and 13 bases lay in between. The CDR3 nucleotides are TGTGCCGCACCAGGGGCAACCTACAATGAGCAGTTCTTC. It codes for CAAPGATYNEQFF.